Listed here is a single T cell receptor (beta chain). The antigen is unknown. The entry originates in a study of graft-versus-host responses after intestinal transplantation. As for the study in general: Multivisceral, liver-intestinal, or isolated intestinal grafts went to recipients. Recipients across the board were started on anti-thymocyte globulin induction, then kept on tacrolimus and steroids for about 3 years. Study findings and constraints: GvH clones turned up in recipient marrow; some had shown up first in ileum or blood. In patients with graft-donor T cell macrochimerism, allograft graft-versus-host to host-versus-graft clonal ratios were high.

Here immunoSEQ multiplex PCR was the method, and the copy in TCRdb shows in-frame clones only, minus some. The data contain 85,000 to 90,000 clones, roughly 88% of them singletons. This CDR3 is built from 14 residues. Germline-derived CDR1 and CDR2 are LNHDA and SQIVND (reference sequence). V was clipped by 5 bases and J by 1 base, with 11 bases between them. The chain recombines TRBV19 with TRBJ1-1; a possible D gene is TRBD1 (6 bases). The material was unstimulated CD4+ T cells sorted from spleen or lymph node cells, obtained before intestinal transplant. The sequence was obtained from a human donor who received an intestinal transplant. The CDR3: CASSPGTTNTEAFF. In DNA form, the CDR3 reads TGTGCCAGTAGTCCCGGGACAACGAACACTGAAGCTTTCTTT.